These 24 T cell receptor beta chains share one sample of origin, sequenced in a study of blood T cell repertoires in COVID-19. TCRdb's copy holds only in-frame clones and misses some; the assay was immunoSEQ multiplex PCR. The sample consists of tens of thousands of clones, 89% of them appearing once. Sequencing was carried out using peripheral blood. These receptors all stem from a man in his 60s with acute or convalescent COVID-19.

The V gene is TRBV5-1, the J gene TRBJ2-2; D is unresolved. Per germline, CDR1 SGHRS and CDR2 YFSETQ. The CDR3 has 14 residues. V lost 1 base, J lost 6 bases, and 10 bases lay in between. This CDR3 reads CASSLLLSSGELFF. CDR3 sequence (DNA): TGCGCCAGCAGCTTGCTCCTTTCTTCCGGGGAGCTGTTTTTT.

V gene TRBV6-5 combines with J gene TRBJ1-4; the D is unclear. The CDR3 sequence is 13 residues long. The germline V gene encodes CDR1 MNHEY and CDR2 SVGAGI. Trimming stripped 4 bases from V and 3 bases from J, with 6 bases between. The CDR3 protein is CASSFLPNEKLFF. For the CDR3, the DNA is TGTGCCAGCAGTTTCCTCCCTAATGAAAAACTGTTTTTT.

The chain is built from TRBV5-1 and TRBJ1-1, with TRBD1 matching 9 bases. This CDR3 region has 17 residues. CDR1 is SGHRS, CDR2 YFSETQ, per germline. After removal of 2 bases from V and 4 bases from J, the junction contained 12 bases not matched to a gene. The CDR3 region is CASSLVPQGAAGTEAFF. Written as DNA, the CDR3 is TGCGCCAGCAGCTTAGTACCACAGGGGGCGGCCGGCACTGAAGCTTTCTTT.

The chain employs TRBV10-2 and TRBJ2-7; D might be TRBD2 (5 bases). From germline, CDR1 is WSHSY and CDR2 SAAADI. Trimming shortened V by 2 bases and J by 0 bases, and 11 bases separated the two germline ends. The CDR3 extends over 15 amino acids. The CDR3 nucleotides are TGCGCCAGCAGTGAGGTCCCGGGATTCTCCTACGAGCAGTACTTC. This gives the protein CASSEVPGFSYEQYF.

This clone was seen only a few times. This chain connects TRBV30 to TRBJ2-1, with 10 bases matching TRBD2. There are 15 residues in the CDR3. Germline V CDR1 and CDR2: GTSNPN, SVGIG (reference sequence). Trimming cost V 2 bases and J 7 bases; bases outside gene matches: 8. This CDR3 reads CAWSPKRGGQNEQFF. CDR3 nucleotide sequence: TGTGCCTGGAGTCCAAAGCGGGGGGGCCAGAATGAGCAGTTCTTC.

The chain links TRBV7-2 to TRBJ1-2; possible D gene TRBD1, 5 bases. Germline CDR1 reads SGHTA; CDR2 reads FQGNSA. There are 16 residues in the CDR3. Trimming cost V 0 bases and J 5 bases, with 16 bases left between them. The CDR3 loop is CASSLALTDIPYGYTF. The CDR3 DNA sequence: TGTGCCAGCAGCTTAGCGCTTACGGACATCCCGTATGGCTACACCTTC.

The V and J genes are TRBV7-3 and TRBJ2-2, with 10 bases aligning to TRBD1. Losses at the gene ends were 3 bases for V and 2 bases for J; bases not matched to a gene: 3. Germline CDR1 reads SGHTA; CDR2 reads FQGTGA. The CDR3 is 16 residues long. The CDR3 DNA is TGTGCCAGCAGCTTCGGACAGGGGGTTAACACCGGGGAGCTGTTTTTT. As protein: CASSFGQGVNTGELFF.

The sample holds one count of this clone. The V call is TRBV29-1, the J call TRBJ2-1; TRBD1 matches 8 bases. Germline loops: CDR1 SQVTM, CDR2 ANQGSEA. J was trimmed by 0 bases and V by 2 bases; bases with no gene match: 6. This CDR3 spans 16 amino acids. CDR3 DNA: TGCAGCGTTGAACCGGGACAGGCCAGCTCCTACAATGAGCAGTTCTTC. Residues: CSVEPGQASSYNEQFF.

On this clone: The identical CDR3 is also encoded by other nucleotide sequences in the sample. The chain couples TRBV18 to TRBJ1-1; D possibly corresponds to TRBD1 (5 bases). V lost 3 bases and J lost 3, with 11 bases in between. This CDR3 is built from 14 residues. The germline CDR1 and CDR2 sequences are KGHSH and LQKENI. This chain's CDR3 is CASSPFGGDTEAFF. Here the CDR3 DNA reads TGTGCCAGCTCACCGTTTGGAGGGGACACTGAAGCTTTCTTT.

The chain employs TRBV15 and TRBJ1-2; 9 bases are a match to TRBD1. Germline V gives CDR1 LNHNV, CDR2 YYDKDF (reference sequence). Unmatched junction bases numbered 7, after V lost 0 bases and J lost 11 bases. The CDR3 extends over 14 amino acids. The CDR3 sequence is CATSRDRQGGFYTF. The CDR3 DNA sequence: TGTGCCACCAGCAGAGATCGACAGGGGGGTTTTTACACCTTC.

CDR3 nucleotides: TGTGCCAGCAGCTCGGGACAGAGTAATTCACCCCTCCACTTT. Protein: CASSSGQSNSPLHF. The chain joins TRBV5-4 to TRBJ1-6; 7 bases line up with TRBD1. Trimming at V came to 3 bases and at J to 6 bases, leaving 3 bases not matched to a gene. In germline, CDR1 is SGHNT, CDR2 YYREEE (reference sequence). This CDR3 is 14 amino acids long.

The CDR3 region has the DNA TGCGCCAGCAGCTCTTCTATAGCGGGGGGGCCAAACACCGGGGAGCTGTTTTTT. This translates into CASSSSIAGGPNTGELFF. The V and J genes are TRBV5-1 and TRBJ2-2, with 11 bases that match TRBD2. Unmatched junction bases numbered 9, after V lost 3 bases and J lost 2 bases. CDR3 length: 18 residues. Germline-derived CDR1 and CDR2 are SGHRS and YFSETQ.

The chain couples TRBV3-1 (or the pseudogene TRBV3-2) to TRBJ1-2, with D unresolved. Germline loops: CDR1 LGHDT, CDR2 YNNKEL (reference sequence). This CDR3 has 12 amino acids. Trimming left V 4 bases short and J 3 bases short, with 6 bases between. CDR3 DNA sequence: TGTGCCAGCAGCCTCCAGGACTATGGCTACACCTTC. Translation: CASSLQDYGYTF.

This CDR3 is CASQDRVNTEAFF. CDR3 bases: TGTGCCAGTCAAGACAGGGTAAACACTGAAGCTTTCTTT. This chain connects TRBV19 to TRBJ1-1; 7 nucleotides match TRBD1. The ends lost 8 bases at V and 2 bases at J; junction bases unmatched: 5. Looked up from germline, CDR1 is LNHDA and CDR2 is SQIVND (reference sequence). The CDR3 consists of 13 residues.

The chain is built from TRBV18 and TRBJ2-7; 10 bases are a match to TRBD1. V shed 1 base and J 0 bases; nucleotides not matched to a gene: 3. Per germline, CDR1 KGHSH and CDR2 LQKENI. This CDR3 spans 16 amino acids. DNA of the CDR3: TGTGCCAGCTCACCACTTGGGACAGGGGACTCCTACGAGCAGTACTTC. This gives the protein CASSPLGTGDSYEQYF.

The chain joins TRBV6-1 to TRBJ2-1, with D perhaps matching TRBD2 (7 bases). This CDR3 has 16 amino acids. V gave up 1 base and J gave up 0 bases, with 10 bases separating them. Germline lookup yields CDR1 MNHNS and CDR2 SASEGT. Here the CDR3 DNA reads TGTGCCAGCAGTGAAGTGGGGGGGGCCTCCTACAATGAGCAGTTCTTC. Encoded protein: CASSEVGGASYNEQFF.

The V call is TRBV4-1, the J call TRBJ2-7; TRBD1 matches 7 bases. V was pared by 3 bases and J by 6 bases, with 8 bases of the junction left unmatched. The CDR3 extends over 14 amino acids. The germline CDR1 and CDR2 sequences are MGHRA and YSYEKL. CDR3 sequence: CASSHADRVGEQYF. The CDR3 DNA reads as TGCGCCAGCAGCCATGCTGACAGGGTTGGCGAGCAGTACTTC.

The chain carries TRBV3-1 (or the pseudogene TRBV3-2) and TRBJ1-1, with D unresolved. CDR3 length: 12 amino acids. V was pared by 6 bases and J by 6 bases, with 11 bases between. Per germline, CDR1 LGHDT and CDR2 YNNKEL (reference sequence). CDR3 sequence (DNA): TGTGCCAGCAGAAATGGACTTTCTGAAGCTTTCTTT. Amino acid sequence: CASRNGLSEAFF.

The table lists this clone with a count of one. V and J are TRBV6-6 and TRBJ1-2; the D gene is possibly TRBD1 (5 bases). The CDR3 runs to 15 residues. Germline V gives CDR1 MNHNY, CDR2 SVGAGI (reference sequence). Trimming shortened V by 5 bases and J by 2 bases, and 15 bases separated the two germline ends. Here the CDR3 DNA reads TGTGCCAGCAGTAACCCTCGGGAGGGGAACTATGGCTACACCTTC. Amino acid sequence: CASSNPREGNYGYTF.

This clone was seen once. The chain has TRBV29-1 and TRBJ1-2, with 7 bases that match TRBD1. CDR1 SQVTM and CDR2 ANQGSEA come from the germline V gene. CDR3 size: 13 residues. Trimming cost V 2 bases and J 8 bases; bases outside gene matches: 8. The CDR3 coding sequence is TGCAGCGTTGAAACAGACAGGGACGGAGGCTACACCTTC. Translating it yields CSVETDRDGGYTF.

V usage is TRBV9 and J usage is TRBJ2-1; D might be TRBD2 (6 bases). The germline CDR1 and CDR2 sequences are SGDLS and YYNGEE. The CDR3 sequence is 18 residues long. With 0 bases removed from V and 7 bases from J, the gap between germline ends came to 23 bases. The CDR3 here is CASSVGSASARIRNEQFF. CDR3 bases: TGTGCCAGCAGCGTAGGTTCCGCTAGCGCCCGTATTAGGAATGAGCAGTTCTTC.

The chain combines TRBV5-6 with TRBJ1-4; 8 bases align to TRBD1. This CDR3 comprises 14 residues. V shed 4 bases, J shed 5 bases, and the junction held 4 bases outside the gene matches. The germline CDR1 and CDR2 sequences are SGHDT and YYEEEE. The CDR3 DNA reads TGTGCCAGCAGCGACAGGGGAAGAAATGAAAAACTGTTTTTT. It specifies CASSDRGRNEKLFF. Supplemented by reference TRBV5-6 and TRBJ1-4, the full variable domain reads DAGVTQSPTHLIKTRGQQVTLRCSPKSGHDTVSWYQQALGQGPQFIFQYYEEEERQRGNFPDRFSGHQFPNYSSELNVNALLLGDSALYLCASSDRGRNEKLFFGSGTQLSVL.

V is TRBV5-1 and J is TRBJ2-1, with 7 bases aligning to TRBD1. J lost 2 bases, V lost 4 bases, and 3 bases had no gene match. The CDR3 consists of 14 residues. Germline CDR1 reads SGHRS; CDR2 reads YFSETQ. CDR3 DNA sequence: TGCGCCAGCAGCCGGACAGGAACCTACAATGAGCAGTTCTTC. It yields the protein CASSRTGTYNEQFF. Full variable domain (remainder filled in from reference TRBV5-1 and TRBJ2-1): KAGVTQTPRYLIKTRGQQVTLSCSPISGHRSVSWYQQTPGQGLQFLFEYFSETQRNKGNFPGRFSGRQFSNSRSEMNVSTLELGDSALYLCASSRTGTYNEQFFGPGTRLTVL.

This clone was seen a single time. V gene TRBV3-1 (or the pseudogene TRBV3-2) combines with J gene TRBJ1-6; D is possibly TRBD1 (6 bases). V was cut by 6 bases and J by 0 bases, with 15 bases left in between. The CDR3 is made up of 17 amino acids. Germline CDR1 is LGHDT and CDR2 is YNNKEL (reference sequence). The CDR3 here is CASRNRDTSSYNSPLHF. The CDR3 region has the DNA TGTGCCAGCAGGAACCGGGACACGAGCTCCTATAATTCACCCCTCCACTTT.